The 21 T cell receptor beta chains below come from one sample, sequenced in a study of neurological immune-mediated disorders. TCRdb itself ran the 5' RACE reads through MiXCR, one entry per CDR3 protein. The sample gives roughly 56,000 distinct CDR3 sequences, approximately 10% of which show up once; 1.5% to 2% is in the top ten. Source material: PBMCs. These TCRs come from a man in his 60s in good health.

V gene TRBV7-3 combines with J gene TRBJ1-1; TRBD1 might be the D (6 bases). The V gene lost 5 bases and the J gene lost 1 base, with 11 bases spanning the gap. This CDR3 has 14 amino acids. Germline CDR1 reads SGHTA; CDR2 reads FQGTGA. The CDR3 DNA is TGTGCCAGCAGCCCGGGACACTCGAACACTGAAGCTTTCTTT. Its protein product is CASSPGHSNTEAFF.

This clonotype has ten or more counts. The chain joins TRBV28 to TRBJ1-5; a possible D gene is TRBD1 (6 bases). The V end lost 6 bases, the J end lost 2 bases, and 14 bases lay between the germline ends. Per germline, CDR1 MDHEN and CDR2 SYDVKM. The CDR3 length is 15 residues. CDR3 sequence (DNA): TGTGCCAGCAGACGTGGACAGATCGGCAATCAGCCCCAGCATTTT. This sequence encodes CASRRGQIGNQPQHF.

The rearrangement joins TRBV7-6 to TRBJ2-5, with D unresolved. CDR1 is SGHVS and CDR2 is FNYEAQ in the germline V gene. Trimming removed 5 bases at V and 2 bases at J, with 6 bases between. The CDR3 totals 12 residues. The CDR3: CASSPTQETQYF. As DNA, the CDR3 is TGTGCCAGCAGCCCTACTCAAGAGACCCAGTACTTC. Looking up the rest from reference TRBV7-6 and TRBJ2-5 gives the full variable domain: GAGVSQSPRYKVTKRGQDVALRCDPISGHVSLYWYRQALGQGPEFLTYFNYEAQQDKSGLPNDRFSAERPEGSISTLTIQRTEQRDSAMYRCASSPTQETQYFGPGTRLLVL.

By share, this clonotype ranks as medium-sized. V usage is TRBV4-3 and J usage is TRBJ2-7; no firm D call. Germline values: CDR1 LGHNA, CDR2 YSLEER. The germline V and J ends were trimmed by 1 base and 2 bases, with 9 bases remaining between them. The CDR3 is made up of 14 amino acids. The DNA of the CDR3 is TGCGCCAGCAGCCAAGGAGTCGAGGCCTACGAGCAGTACTTC. Translated, it gives CASSQGVEAYEQYF.

The sample holds many counts of this clonotype. This chain links TRBV7-3 with TRBJ2-2; D ambiguous. This CDR3 contains 12 residues. Trimming left V 3 bases short and J 7 bases short, with 6 bases between. Germline CDR1 SGHTA, CDR2 FQGTGA. The CDR3 DNA reads TGTGCCAGCAGCTTCTTAGGCGGGGAGCTGTTTTTT. It is translated as CASSFLGGELFF.

The rearrangement links TRBV6-2 or TRBV6-3 to TRBJ2-1; 7 bases fit TRBD1. This CDR3 contains 14 residues. Germline CDR1 and CDR2: MNHEY and SVGEGT. With V trimmed by 2 bases and J by 6 bases, 4 bases remained unmatched. Here the CDR3 reads CASSYPTGANEQFF. CDR3 bases: TGTGCCAGCAGTTACCCAACAGGGGCCAATGAGCAGTTCTTC.

This clonotype was seen ten or more times. The genes are TRBV24-1 and TRBJ2-5, with 8 bases fitting TRBD2. Trimming cost V 7 bases and J 1 base; bases outside gene matches: 7. There are 15 residues in the CDR3. Germline CDR1 reads KGHDR; CDR2 reads SFDVKD. The CDR3 reads CATSRGGAGQETQYF. The CDR3 DNA reads as TGTGCCACCAGCCGGGGGGGGGCCGGCCAAGAGACCCAGTACTTC.

This clonotype was counted ten times or more. This chain joins TRBV4-3 and TRBJ1-1, with unresolved D. Trimming took off 4 bases at V and 1 base at J, with 10 bases between the two ends. This CDR3 has 14 amino acids. The germline CDR1 and CDR2 sequences are LGHNA and YSLEER. CDR3 nucleotide sequence: TGCGCCAGCAGCCCCGATTGGGGGAACACTGAAGCTTTCTTT. It yields the protein CASSPDWGNTEAFF.

This clonotype was recorded at least ten times. J is TRBJ2-1 and V is TRBV6-5; 9 bases are shared with TRBD1. Germline V gene data show CDR1 as MNHEY and CDR2 as SVGAGI. With 2 bases clipped from V and 7 bases from J, the junction kept 9 bases outside the gene matches. CDR3 length: 16 amino acids. The CDR3 region has the DNA TGTGCCAGCAGTTACCGGTACGGACAGGGGTATAATGAGCAGTTCTTC. As protein: CASSYRYGQGYNEQFF.

This clonotype came up many times. The chain carries TRBV28 and TRBJ1-6; D might be TRBD1 (6 bases). Looked up from germline, CDR1 is MDHEN and CDR2 is SYDVKM. This CDR3 is built from 18 residues. Trimming cost V 2 bases and J 2 bases, with 16 bases left between them. The CDR3 region has the DNA TGTGCCAGCAGTTTACCCGGGGGCGCGGGTACCTATAATTCACCCCTCCACTTT. Its translation is CASSLPGGAGTYNSPLHF.

This clonotype was seen repeatedly, ten times or more. The chain carries TRBV5-5 and TRBJ2-2; 7 nucleotides align to TRBD1. V lost 2 bases, J lost 4 bases, and 8 bases stayed unmatched. In germline, CDR1 is SGHKS, CDR2 YYEKEE (reference sequence). The CDR3 length is 16 residues. In DNA, the CDR3 is TGTGCCAGCAGCTTTTTTCCAGGGGGAAGCACCGGGGAGCTGTTTTTT. The encoded protein is CASSFFPGGSTGELFF.

This clonotype has ten or more counts. The genes are TRBV6-5 and TRBJ2-5; D remains unclear. This CDR3 region has 16 residues. Trimming shortened V by 2 bases and J by 4 bases, and 17 bases separated the two germline ends. Germline V gene lookup returns CDR1 MNHEY and CDR2 SVGAGI. Here the CDR3 DNA reads TGTGCCAGCAGTTACCGGATGGCAGGCGGTCGAGAGACCCAGTACTTC. Translation gives CASSYRMAGGRETQYF.

In this sample, this clonotype turned up many times. V and J are TRBV7-9 and TRBJ2-5, with D possibly being TRBD1 (7 bases). The germline gives CDR1 SEHNR, CDR2 FQNEAQ (reference sequence). Trimming took off 6 bases at V and 6 bases at J, with 17 bases between the two ends. The CDR3 runs 14 residues. The CDR3 region is CASRDAGGKKTQYF. The CDR3 region has the DNA TGTGCCAGCAGGGACGCAGGGGGGAAAAAGACCCAGTACTTC.

This clonotype was picked up many times. This chain links TRBV27 with TRBJ2-6; TRBD2 agrees at 8 bases. CDR3 length equals 18 residues. After removal of 4 bases from V and 0 bases from J, the junction contained 8 bases not matched to a gene. The germline V gene encodes CDR1 MNHEY and CDR2 SMNVEV (reference sequence). CDR3 in DNA: TGTGCCAGCAGTTCCACCACGGGGGGGGACTCTGGGGCCAACGTCCTGACTTTC. The encoded protein is CASSSTTGGDSGANVLTF.

Ten or more counts support this clonotype. The rearrangement uses TRBV25-1 and TRBJ2-5; 7 bases are shared with TRBD2. Trimming at V came to 5 bases and at J to 5 bases, leaving 5 bases not matched to a gene. CDR1 is MGHDK and CDR2 is SYGVNS in the germline V gene. This CDR3 is 13 amino acids long. CDR3 nucleotide sequence: TGTGCCAGCAGTTACGGGAGGACGGAGACCCAGTACTTC. Its protein is CASSYGRTETQYF.

This clonotype came up many times. CDR3 bases: TGTGCCAGCAGCCAACGCACAGGGGTGACTGAAGCTTTCTTT. This translates into CASSQRTGVTEAFF. The rearrangement uses TRBV5-4 and TRBJ1-1; 7 nucleotides agree with TRBD1. V gave up 4 bases and J gave up 5 bases; unmatched junction bases: 8. The V gene's germline CDR1 is SGHNT and CDR2 YYREEE (reference sequence). This CDR3 contains 14 residues.

This clonotype was found many times. The CDR3 is CASRRGGATGELFF. DNA of the CDR3: TGTGCCAGCCGCCGAGGAGGGGCCACCGGGGAGCTGTTTTTT. The J gene is TRBJ2-2, the V gene TRBV6-6; D is perhaps TRBD2 (6 bases). With 8 bases removed from V and 4 bases from J, the gap between germline ends came to 14 bases. The CDR3 extends over 14 amino acids. Per the germline V gene, CDR1 is MNHNY and CDR2 is SVGAGI (reference sequence).

Many counts were recorded for this clonotype. The rearrangement joins TRBV2 to TRBJ1-5; D possibly corresponds to TRBD1 (5 bases). This CDR3 has 13 amino acids. Trimming shortened V by 4 bases and J by 4 bases, and 8 bases separated the two germline ends. CDR1 is SNHLY, CDR2 FYNNEI, per germline. CDR3 bases: TGTGCCAGCAGTGTAGAGGGGAATCAGCCCCAGCATTTT. The encoded protein is CASSVEGNQPQHF.

This clonotype showed up many times. This sequence joins TRBV11-2 and TRBJ1-2; no definite D call. The V gene's germline CDR1 is SGHAT and CDR2 FQNNGV. The CDR3 runs 10 residues. V lost 4 bases, J lost 7 bases, and 4 bases lay in between. The chain's CDR3 is CASSSLGYTF. DNA for the CDR3: TGTGCCAGCAGCTCCCTTGGCTACACCTTC.

This clonotype appeared many times. The chain carries TRBV5-1 and TRBJ1-2, with 9 bases that match TRBD1. J gave up 6 bases and V 2 bases, and 8 bases lay outside the gene matches. CDR1 is SGHRS, CDR2 YFSETQ, per germline. This CDR3 contains 15 residues. CDR3 amino acids: CASSFGTGTQNGYTF. CDR3 DNA sequence: TGCGCCAGCAGCTTCGGGACAGGGACCCAAAATGGCTACACCTTC.

This clonotype has ten or more counts. The J gene is TRBJ2-6, the V gene TRBV28; D is undetermined. Germline values: CDR1 MDHEN, CDR2 SYDVKM. Trimming removed 6 bases at V and 4 bases at J, with 7 bases between. This CDR3 is built from 13 residues. The DNA of the CDR3 is TGTGCCAGCAGATCCCAGGGGGCCAACGTCCTGACTTTC. Protein sequence: CASRSQGANVLTF.